This T cell receptor beta chain was found in a study of blood T cell repertoires in COVID-19. Study-level information: Samples came from the United States, Italy and Spain, spanning acute and convalescent COVID-19. PBMCs, B-cell-depleted T cells, or T cells provided the cDNA or gDNA that made up the material.

Germline trimming cut 5 bases from V and 9 bases from J; bases unmatched to any gene: 15. Germline CDR1 is SEHNR and CDR2 is FQNEAQ (reference sequence). The CDR3 has 16 amino acids. As handled by the study authors: Nucleated cell counts were estimated from reference gene primer amplification. Repertoires were generated with immunoSEQ multiplex PCR, while TCRdb's copy carries only in-frame clones and drops some. V, J and clone size reflect that table, while D and trimming were determined from the DNA. The sample holds roughly 330,000 clones; around 87% are singletons and the top ten take over 4%. Cohort placement rested on clinical history that participants reported themselves.

The V and J genes are TRBV7-9 and TRBJ2-1; 8 bases agree with TRBD2. Source material: PBMCs or T cells enriched from blood (not recorded which). The TCR was taken from a woman aged 25 to 45 who had recovered from COVID-19. CDR3 sequence (DNA): TGTGCCAGCAGCCCCAATGGTCAGCGGGGGATTGGTGAGCAGTTCTTC. Translation: CASSPNGQRGIGEQFF.